A selection of T cell receptor beta chains follows, all from one sample in a study of cytomegalovirus exposure and HLA in healthy donors. TCRdb's table, derived via immunoSEQ multiplex PCR, lists solely in-frame clones and lacks some. The sample's table shows some 84,000 clones. The sequencing input was PBMCs. These receptors were obtained from a middle-aged man in good health and CMV-seronegative. Each CDR3 is given with its conserved first and last residue. The D gene is left open where the match is weak.

j_call: TRBJ1-4
v_call: TRBV6-5
d_call: .
cdr3_nt: TGTGCCAGCAGTTATAAAACGACAGCGAGCAATGAAAAACTGTTTTTT
cdr3_aa: CASSYKTTASNEKLFF

j_call: TRBJ1-1
v_call: TRBV29-1
d_call: .
cdr3_nt: TGCAGCGTTGTGGGGCAGATGGGCATGAACACTGAAGCTTTCTTT
cdr3_aa: CSVVGQMGMNTEAFF

j_call: TRBJ2-3
v_call: TRBV5-1
d_call: .
cdr3_nt: TGCGCCAGCAGCTTGACAGGGGGGGAGACAGATACGCAGTATTTT
cdr3_aa: CASSLTGGETDTQYF

j_call: TRBJ2-3
v_call: TRBV10-3
d_call: .
cdr3_nt: TGTGCCATCAGGAAGGGGGGGAGCACAGATACGCAGTATTTT
cdr3_aa: CAIRKGGSTDTQYF

j_call: TRBJ1-4
v_call: TRBV30
d_call: TRBD1
cdr3_nt: TGTGCCTGGGACAGGGGAGGGAGAGAGGAAAAACTGTTTTTT
cdr3_aa: CAWDRGGREEKLFF

j_call: TRBJ2-3
v_call: TRBV19
d_call: .
cdr3_nt: TGTGCCAGTAGTCTTGGGCTAGCCAGCACAGATACGCAGTATTTT
cdr3_aa: CASSLGLASTDTQYF

j_call: TRBJ2-7
v_call: TRBV19
d_call: .
cdr3_nt: TGTGCCAGTAGTGACCCCGTTCAGGACTCCTACGAGCAGTACTTC
cdr3_aa: CASSDPVQDSYEQYF

j_call: TRBJ1-1
v_call: TRBV5-4
d_call: .
cdr3_nt: TGTGCCAGCAGCTTGGGGTTAGGGGATCGAACTGAAGCTTTCTTT
cdr3_aa: CASSLGLGDRTEAFF

j_call: TRBJ2-1
v_call: TRBV6-6
d_call: TRBD2
cdr3_nt: TGTGCCAGCAGTTCTAGCGGGAGCTCCTACAATGAGCAGTTCTTC
cdr3_aa: CASSSSGSSYNEQFF

j_call: TRBJ2-1
v_call: TRBV23-1
d_call: TRBD1
cdr3_nt: TGCGCCAGCAAACCTCCGGGACAGGGGTTCTTC
cdr3_aa: CASKPPGQGFF

j_call: TRBJ2-1
v_call: TRBV5-1
d_call: .
cdr3_nt: TGCGCCAGCAGCTTGGTTGATGGAGGAAACAATGAGCAGTTCTTC
cdr3_aa: CASSLVDGGNNEQFF

j_call: TRBJ2-3
v_call: TRBV5-1
d_call: .
cdr3_nt: TGCGCCAGCAGCGGCCGGGGGTCTAGCACAGATACGCAGTATTTT
cdr3_aa: CASSGRGSSTDTQYF

j_call: TRBJ1-1
v_call: TRBV6-6
d_call: TRBD1
cdr3_nt: TGTGCCAGCAGTAAGCAGGGACAGAATGAAGCTTTCTTT
cdr3_aa: CASSKQGQNEAFF

j_call: TRBJ2-1
v_call: TRBV9
d_call: TRBD2
cdr3_nt: TGTGCCAGCAGCGTAGATCCTAGCGGGGGGGCCGGTGAGCAGTTCTTC
cdr3_aa: CASSVDPSGGAGEQFF

j_call: TRBJ2-1
v_call: TRBV6-6
d_call: TRBD2
cdr3_nt: TGTGCCAGCAGTTCCGGGACTAGCTTTATCTTC
cdr3_aa: CASSSGTSFIF

j_call: TRBJ2-4
v_call: TRBV2
d_call: TRBD1
cdr3_nt: TGTGCCAGCAGTGAAGCGATGGGACAGGGCACAAAAAACATTCAGTACTTC
cdr3_aa: CASSEAMGQGTKNIQYF

j_call: TRBJ2-3
v_call: TRBV6-5
d_call: TRBD1
cdr3_nt: TGTGCCAGCAGTATATTGACAGGGAACACAGATACGCAGTATTTT
cdr3_aa: CASSILTGNTDTQYF

j_call: TRBJ1-6
v_call: TRBV6-5
d_call: .
cdr3_nt: TGTGCCAGCAGTTACTCGATTTGGGCAGCTTCACCCCTCCACTTT
cdr3_aa: CASSYSIWAASPLHF

j_call: TRBJ1-2
v_call: TRBV4-1
d_call: TRBD1
cdr3_nt: TGCGCCAGCAGCCAAGATTGGAGACAGGGTAACTATGGCTACACCTTC
cdr3_aa: CASSQDWRQGNYGYTF

j_call: TRBJ2-5
v_call: TRBV7-6
d_call: TRBD2
cdr3_nt: TGTGCCAGCAGCTTAATACTAGCGCGCCAAGAGACCCAGTACTTC
cdr3_aa: CASSLILARQETQYF

j_call: TRBJ1-1
v_call: TRBV7-8
d_call: .
cdr3_nt: TGTGCCAGCAGCTTAGGAGGCTTGAGCACTGAAGCTTTCTTT
cdr3_aa: CASSLGGLSTEAFF

j_call: TRBJ2-2
v_call: TRBV11-2
d_call: .
cdr3_nt: TGTGCCAGCAGCCTGCCGGGGTACGGCACCGGGGAGCTGTTTTTT
cdr3_aa: CASSLPGYGTGELFF

j_call: TRBJ1-2
v_call: TRBV27
d_call: TRBD1
cdr3_nt: TGTGCCAGCAATTCGACAGGGGCACCCTATGGCTACACCTTC
cdr3_aa: CASNSTGAPYGYTF

j_call: TRBJ2-7
v_call: TRBV4-2
d_call: TRBD2
cdr3_nt: TGTGCCAGCAGCCAAGATCTCTTTCGGGGGGGCTACGAGCAGTACTTC
cdr3_aa: CASSQDLFRGGYEQYF

j_call: TRBJ2-7
v_call: TRBV11-2
d_call: .
cdr3_nt: TGTGCCAGCAGCCCACTGGGCAGGGTAGGGTCCTACGAGCAGTACTTC
cdr3_aa: CASSPLGRVGSYEQYF

j_call: TRBJ1-5
v_call: TRBV7-2
d_call: .
cdr3_nt: TGTGCCAGCAGCTTAGGGCCAAGCAATCAGCCCCAGCATTTT
cdr3_aa: CASSLGPSNQPQHF

j_call: TRBJ1-2
v_call: TRBV7-2
d_call: TRBD1
cdr3_nt: TGTGCCAGCTCACCGGGGGGGACAGGGGGCAACTATGGCTACACCTTC
cdr3_aa: CASSPGGTGGNYGYTF

j_call: TRBJ2-2
v_call: TRBV30
d_call: TRBD1
cdr3_nt: TGTGCCTGGAGTGGGGACAGTCACACCGGGGAGCTGTTTTTT
cdr3_aa: CAWSGDSHTGELFF

j_call: TRBJ1-5
v_call: TRBV9
d_call: TRBD1
cdr3_nt: TGTGCCAGCAGCGAAAGGGGGCTAGGCAATCAGCCCCAGCATTTT
cdr3_aa: CASSERGLGNQPQHF

j_call: TRBJ1-2
v_call: TRBV6-5
d_call: TRBD1
cdr3_nt: TGTGCCAGCAGCTACAAACCGAGACAGGGCGGCTACACCTTC
cdr3_aa: CASSYKPRQGGYTF

j_call: TRBJ2-2
v_call: TRBV7-9
d_call: .
cdr3_nt: TGTGCCAGCAACCTCGGCGGTATTAGCACCGGGGAGCTGTTTTTT
cdr3_aa: CASNLGGISTGELFF

j_call: TRBJ2-5
v_call: TRBV9
d_call: TRBD1
cdr3_nt: TGTGCCAGCAGCGGCGCGGGTAAGACAGGGTTCCAGACCCAGTACTTC
cdr3_aa: CASSGAGKTGFQTQYF

j_call: TRBJ2-7
v_call: TRBV28
d_call: TRBD2
cdr3_nt: TGTGCCAGCAGTACTCTGGGACTAGGTTCCTACGAGCAGTACTTC
cdr3_aa: CASSTLGLGSYEQYF

j_call: TRBJ1-5
v_call: TRBV6-1
d_call: .
cdr3_nt: TGTGCCAGCAGACCCACTTTAAGCAATCAGCCCCAGCATTTT
cdr3_aa: CASRPTLSNQPQHF

j_call: TRBJ1-6
v_call: TRBV19
d_call: .
cdr3_nt: TGTGCCAGTAGTATATGGGGGATTGGAGGGTTCACGCATAATTCACCCCTCCACTTT
cdr3_aa: CASSIWGIGGFTHNSPLHF

j_call: TRBJ2-1
v_call: TRBV5-4
d_call: TRBD1
cdr3_nt: TGTGCCAGCAGCTTACCAGGACAGGGGGTCTGGAATGAGCAGTTCTTC
cdr3_aa: CASSLPGQGVWNEQFF

j_call: TRBJ2-6
v_call: TRBV11-3
d_call: .
cdr3_nt: TGTGCCAGCAGCCTCGGGGGGCGAAATGGGGCCAACGTCCTGACTTTC
cdr3_aa: CASSLGGRNGANVLTF

j_call: TRBJ2-3
v_call: TRBV29-1
d_call: .
cdr3_nt: TGCAGCGTTCTAAGGGAGTTTCCGGATACGCAGTATTTT
cdr3_aa: CSVLREFPDTQYF

j_call: TRBJ2-6
v_call: TRBV5-1
d_call: .
cdr3_nt: TGCGCCAGCAGCCCCAGCTCTGGGGCCAACGTCCTGACTTTC
cdr3_aa: CASSPSSGANVLTF

j_call: TRBJ1-4
v_call: TRBV10-1
d_call: .
cdr3_nt: TGCGCCAGCAGTGAATCGACTAATGAAAAACTGTTTTTT
cdr3_aa: CASSESTNEKLFF

j_call: TRBJ1-1
v_call: TRBV7-6
d_call: .
cdr3_nt: TGTGCCAGCAGCCAACAGGGAGGGCAGATGAACACTGAAGCTTTCTTT
cdr3_aa: CASSQQGGQMNTEAFF

j_call: TRBJ1-1
v_call: TRBV28
d_call: .
cdr3_nt: TGTGCCAGCAGTCTCACAGGGAGTGGAACTGAAGCTTTCTTT
cdr3_aa: CASSLTGSGTEAFF

j_call: TRBJ2-5
v_call: TRBV7-2
d_call: .
cdr3_nt: TGTGCCAGCAGCTTAGTTCTAGTCGTCCAAGAGACCCAGTACTTC
cdr3_aa: CASSLVLVVQETQYF

j_call: TRBJ2-5
v_call: TRBV7-9
d_call: TRBD1
cdr3_nt: TGTGCCAGCAGCTGGGGACAGGGGGGAGCAGAGACCCAGTACTTC
cdr3_aa: CASSWGQGGAETQYF

j_call: TRBJ1-1
v_call: TRBV5-5
d_call: .
cdr3_nt: TGTGCCAGCAGCTCCCAAATGAACACTGAAGCTTTCTTT
cdr3_aa: CASSSQMNTEAFF

j_call: TRBJ2-7
v_call: TRBV7-2
d_call: TRBD1
cdr3_nt: TGTGCCAGCAGCCCCCGGACAGGGAGGGAGCAGTACTTC
cdr3_aa: CASSPRTGREQYF

j_call: TRBJ1-2
v_call: TRBV19
d_call: .
cdr3_nt: TGTGCCAGTAGACCTCGGACAGACTTAAGTTACTATGGCTACACCTTC
cdr3_aa: CASRPRTDLSYYGYTF

j_call: TRBJ2-1
v_call: TRBV6-5
d_call: .
cdr3_nt: TGTGCCAGCAGTTACAGACAGAATGAGCAGTTCTTC
cdr3_aa: CASSYRQNEQFF

j_call: TRBJ2-5
v_call: TRBV6-1
d_call: .
cdr3_nt: TGTGCCAGCAGTTCAAGACAACCACAAGAGACCCAGTACTTC
cdr3_aa: CASSSRQPQETQYF

j_call: TRBJ2-2
v_call: TRBV11-2
d_call: TRBD1
cdr3_nt: TGTGCCAGCAGCAGGGACAGGAACACCGGGGAGCTGTTTTTT
cdr3_aa: CASSRDRNTGELFF

j_call: TRBJ2-5
v_call: TRBV7-3
d_call: TRBD1
cdr3_nt: TGTGCCAGCAGCTCCTCAGGGGGCTGGGAGACCCAGTACTTC
cdr3_aa: CASSSSGGWETQYF

j_call: TRBJ2-3
v_call: TRBV7-8
d_call: TRBD2
cdr3_nt: TGTGCCAGCAGCTTAGACGTCTTAGCGGGGGGGGATACGCAGTATTTT
cdr3_aa: CASSLDVLAGGDTQYF